This T cell receptor (beta chain) was sequenced for a study of PD-L1 blockade in urothelial cancer. Turning to the study itself: Analysis of the blood was performed 3 weeks (second dose) and 6 weeks after treatment start. There were a median of around 140,000 T cells in blood samples.

Study-level results: Pretreatment blood TCR clonality under the median forecast improved survival.

Germline V gene data show CDR1 as LGHNT and CDR2 as FRNRAP. With 1 base clipped from V and 9 bases from J, the junction kept 11 bases outside the gene matches. This CDR3 has 17 residues. Spiking each PCR with synthetic TCR analog templates was performed. Sequencing was performed with immunoSEQ multiplex PCR; in TCRdb, only in-frame clones are kept and a portion is missing. The sample holds some 44,000 clones; around 82% are singletons and the top ten take around 15%. With regard to this clone: Antigen unknown.

Time point noted: pretreatment peripheral blood. This TCR came from a man in his sixties with urothelial cancer. This specimen was PBMCs, taken around atezolizumab (anti-PD-L1) treatment. This rearrangement joins TRBV12-5 to TRBJ2-1, with TRBD1 identical over 11 bases. The CDR3 sequence: CASGLASPGTGGLEQFF. The CDR3 nucleotides are TGTGCTAGTGGTTTGGCAAGTCCCGGGACAGGGGGTCTTGAGCAGTTCTTC.